The T cell receptor (beta chain) described here comes from a study of T-cell memory formation after mild COVID-19. Study results and caveats: Second-wave clones reaching peak frequency on day 37 lacked confirmed SARS-CoV-2 specificity.

Employing constant-segment primers, 5'RACE generated TCR alpha and TCR beta cDNA libraries bearing sample barcodes and UMIs. TCRdb redid the calling of the 5' RACE reads with MiXCR, one entry per CDR3 protein. The table shows 260,000 or so distinct CDR3 sequences, with roughly 17% occurring only once. With 1 base removed from V and 5 bases from J, the gap between germline ends came to 20 bases. The CDR3 is made up of 17 amino acids. Germline CDR1 SGHVS, CDR2 FQNEAQ. As to this clonotype: The antigen is unknown.

This TCR came from a man aged 18 to 29 who had mild COVID-19 (a few samples of this study predate the infection). Cell type and time point are not known. Sequenced material: PBMCs or a T cell subset sorted from them (not recorded which). The chain carries TRBV7-8 and TRBJ1-2; D unclear. CDR3 coding DNA: TGTGCCAGCAGCTTAGGATTGTTGGCAGAACCAACGTATGGCTACACCTTC. It is translated as CASSLGLLAEPTYGYTF.